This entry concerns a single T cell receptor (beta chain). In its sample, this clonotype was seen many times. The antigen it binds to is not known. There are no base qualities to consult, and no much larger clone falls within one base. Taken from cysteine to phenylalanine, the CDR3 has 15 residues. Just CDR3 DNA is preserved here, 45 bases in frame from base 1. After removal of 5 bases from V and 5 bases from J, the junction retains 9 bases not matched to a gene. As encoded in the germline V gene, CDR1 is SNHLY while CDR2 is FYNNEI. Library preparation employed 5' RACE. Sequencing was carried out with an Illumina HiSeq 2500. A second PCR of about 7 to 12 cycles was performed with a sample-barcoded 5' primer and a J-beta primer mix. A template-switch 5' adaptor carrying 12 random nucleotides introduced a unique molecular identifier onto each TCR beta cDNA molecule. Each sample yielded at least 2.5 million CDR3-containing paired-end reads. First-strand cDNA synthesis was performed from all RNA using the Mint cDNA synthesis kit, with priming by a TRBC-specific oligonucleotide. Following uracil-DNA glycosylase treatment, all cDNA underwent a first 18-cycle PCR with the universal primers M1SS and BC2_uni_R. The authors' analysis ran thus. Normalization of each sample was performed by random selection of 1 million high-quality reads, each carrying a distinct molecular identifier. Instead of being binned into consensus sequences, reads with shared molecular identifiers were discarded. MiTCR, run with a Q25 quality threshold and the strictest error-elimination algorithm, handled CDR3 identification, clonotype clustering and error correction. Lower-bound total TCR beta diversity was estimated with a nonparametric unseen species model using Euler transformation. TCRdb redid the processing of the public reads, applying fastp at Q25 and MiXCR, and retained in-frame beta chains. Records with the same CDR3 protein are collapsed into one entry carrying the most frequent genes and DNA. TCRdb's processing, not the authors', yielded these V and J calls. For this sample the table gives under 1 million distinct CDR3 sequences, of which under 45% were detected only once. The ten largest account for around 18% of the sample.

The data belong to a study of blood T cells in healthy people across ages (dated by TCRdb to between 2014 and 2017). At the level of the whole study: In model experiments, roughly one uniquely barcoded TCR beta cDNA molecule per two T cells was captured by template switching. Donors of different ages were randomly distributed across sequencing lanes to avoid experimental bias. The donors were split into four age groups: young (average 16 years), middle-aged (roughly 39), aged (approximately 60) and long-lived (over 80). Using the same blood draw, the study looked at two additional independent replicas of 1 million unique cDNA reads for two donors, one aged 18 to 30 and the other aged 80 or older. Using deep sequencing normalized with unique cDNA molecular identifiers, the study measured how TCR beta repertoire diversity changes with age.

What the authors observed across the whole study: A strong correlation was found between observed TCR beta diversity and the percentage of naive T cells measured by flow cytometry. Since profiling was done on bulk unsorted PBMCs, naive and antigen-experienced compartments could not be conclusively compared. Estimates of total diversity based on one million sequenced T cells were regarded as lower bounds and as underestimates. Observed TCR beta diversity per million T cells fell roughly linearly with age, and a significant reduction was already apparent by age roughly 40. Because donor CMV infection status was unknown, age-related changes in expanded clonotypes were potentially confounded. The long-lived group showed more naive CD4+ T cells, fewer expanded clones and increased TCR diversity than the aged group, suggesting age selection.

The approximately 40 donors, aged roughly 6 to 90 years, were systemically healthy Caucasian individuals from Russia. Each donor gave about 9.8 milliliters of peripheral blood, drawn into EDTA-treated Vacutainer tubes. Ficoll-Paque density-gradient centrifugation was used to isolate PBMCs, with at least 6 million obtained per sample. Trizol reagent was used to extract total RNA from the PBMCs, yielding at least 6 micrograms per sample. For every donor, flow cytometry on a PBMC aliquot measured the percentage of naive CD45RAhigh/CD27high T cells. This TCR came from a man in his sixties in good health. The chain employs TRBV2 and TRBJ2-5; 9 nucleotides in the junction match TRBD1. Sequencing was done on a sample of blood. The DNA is TGTGCCAGCAGTTCTCCGGGACAGGGCGTGGAGACCCAGTACTTC. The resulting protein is CASSSPGQGVETQYF.